A selection of T cell receptor beta chains follows, all from one sample in a study of beta chain features in type 1 diabetes. Assay used: immunoSEQ multiplex PCR; TCRdb lists only in-frame clones, some missing. The sample records 120,000 to 150,000 clones, 6.9% being singletons. The sequenced material came from central memory CD4+ T cells from blood. Source of these receptors: a woman in her 30s in good health. Both conserved end residues are part of each CDR3. D genes are given only for firm matches. Clone size, where shown, is once, few, many, or a class for clones that have expanded.

v_gene,j_gene,d_gene,abundance,CDR3aa,CDR3nt
TRBV7-3,TRBJ2-6,-,-,CASSLRQPGANVLTF,TGTGCCAGCAGCTTAAGGCAACCTGGGGCCAACGTCCTGACTTTC
TRBV2,TRBJ2-1,TRBD2,-,CASSRAGKPSYNEQFF,TGTGCCAGCAGTAGAGCGGGAAAGCCCTCCTACAATGAGCAGTTCTTC
TRBV29-1,TRBJ1-1,TRBD1,many,CSVGDSFYTEAFF,TGCAGCGTTGGGGACAGCTTTTACACTGAAGCTTTCTTT
TRBV6-5,TRBJ2-7,-,few,CASTPKGTYEQYF,TGTGCCAGCACTCCGAAGGGGACCTACGAGCAGTACTTC
TRBV2,TRBJ2-3,TRBD2,few,CASTGTSRTDTQYF,TGTGCCAGCACCGGGACTAGCCGAACAGATACGCAGTATTTT
TRBV9,TRBJ2-7,-,-,CASSYFDGSASYEQYF,TGTGCCAGCAGCTACTTCGACGGGAGCGCCTCCTACGAGCAGTACTTC
TRBV18,TRBJ2-1,TRBD2,few,CASSGPAGGYNEQFF,TGTGCCAGCTCGGGCCCAGCGGGGGGCTACAATGAGCAGTTCTTC
TRBV6-5,TRBJ2-7,TRBD1,few,CASRGQIYEQYF,TGTGCCAGCAGGGGACAGATCTACGAGCAGTACTTC
TRBV7-2,TRBJ2-4,-,many,CASSFGVGENIQYF,TGTGCCAGCAGCTTCGGGGTTGGGGAAAACATTCAGTACTTC
TRBV9,TRBJ2-3,-,few,CASRNSSAGGTDTQYF,TGTGCCAGCAGAAACTCCTCGGCGGGTGGCACAGATACGCAGTATTTT
TRBV7-2,TRBJ1-1,TRBD1,-,CASSLNRGVRTEAFF,TGTGCCAGCAGCTTAAACAGGGGAGTTCGGACTGAAGCTTTCTTT
TRBV5-1,TRBJ1-1,-,few,CASSFHIDSAKTEAFF,TGCGCCAGCAGTTTTCACATCGACAGCGCAAAAACTGAAGCTTTCTTT
TRBV5-1,TRBJ1-1,-,-,CASSLVEGGNTEAFF,TGCGCCAGCAGCTTGGTGGAGGGAGGGAACACTGAAGCTTTCTTT
TRBV27,TRBJ2-7,-,-,CASSLKVQGTYEQYF,TGTGCCAGCAGTCTCAAGGTACAGGGAACCTACGAGCAGTACTTC
TRBV9,TRBJ2-5,-,few,CASSVGGSVETQYF,TGTGCCAGCAGCGTAGGTGGTAGCGTGGAGACCCAGTACTTC
TRBV7-2,TRBJ2-7,-,few,CASSFRDTSDEQYF,TGTGCCAGCAGCTTCCGGGACACCTCCGACGAGCAGTACTTC
TRBV7-2,TRBJ2-5,TRBD2,few,CASSAGLAPYQETQYF,TGTGCCAGCAGCGCCGGACTAGCGCCGTACCAAGAGACCCAGTACTTC
TRBV4-2,TRBJ2-1,TRBD2,-,CASSQDGGRADNEQFF,TGTGCCAGCAGCCAAGACGGCGGGAGGGCCGACAATGAGCAGTTCTTC
TRBV2,TRBJ1-5,-,-,CASTQTDINQPQHF,TGTGCCAGCACTCAGACGGACATTAATCAGCCCCAGCATTTT
TRBV6-1,TRBJ1-1,TRBD1,many,CASSERAGGRTEAFF,TGTGCCAGCAGTGAAAGGGCAGGGGGCCGCACTGAAGCTTTCTTT
TRBV6-5,TRBJ1-1,-,-,CASSYSGSWGGTEAFF,TGTGCCAGCAGTTACTCGGGGTCGTGGGGAGGGACTGAAGCTTTCTTT
TRBV5-1,TRBJ2-3,-,-,CASSLDEETSTDTQYF,TGCGCCAGCAGCTTGGATGAGGAAACTAGCACAGATACGCAGTATTTT
TRBV27,TRBJ2-7,TRBD2,-,CASSLSYTGLATYEQYF,TGTGCCAGCAGTTTATCTTACACGGGACTAGCAACCTACGAGCAGTACTTC
TRBV7-2,TRBJ1-2,-,few,CASSLVGQRGGYTF,TGTGCCAGCAGCTTAGTAGGACAGAGGGGAGGCTACACCTTC